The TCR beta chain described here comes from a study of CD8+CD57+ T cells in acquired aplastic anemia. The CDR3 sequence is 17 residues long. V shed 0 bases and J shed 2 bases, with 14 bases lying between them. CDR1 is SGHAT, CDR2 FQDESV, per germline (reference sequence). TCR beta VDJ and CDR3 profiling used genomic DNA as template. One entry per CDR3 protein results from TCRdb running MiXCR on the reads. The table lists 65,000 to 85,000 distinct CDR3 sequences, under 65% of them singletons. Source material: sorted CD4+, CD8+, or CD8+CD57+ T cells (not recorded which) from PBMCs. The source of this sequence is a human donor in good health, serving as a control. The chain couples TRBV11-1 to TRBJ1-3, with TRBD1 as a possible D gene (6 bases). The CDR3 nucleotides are TGTGCCAGCAGCTTAGCGGGCCGCACAGGGCCTGGAAACACCATATATTTT. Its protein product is CASSLAGRTGPGNTIYF.